This record concerns one T cell receptor beta chain sequence. Assay used: immunoSEQ multiplex PCR; TCRdb lists only in-frame clones, some missing. The table includes around 2.1 million clones, more than 85% detected once. The naive CD8 fraction comprised CD45RO-negative cells positively selected for CCR7 and excluded terminally differentiated effector memory CD45RA+ cells. These data belong to a study of shared clonotypes between healthy human individuals. Unmatched junction bases numbered 3, after V lost 5 bases and J lost 3 bases. Germline values: CDR1 SQVTM, CDR2 ANQGSEA. The CDR3 extends over 12 amino acids.

The source of this sequence is a man aged 18 to 29 in good health. Some clones in this sample may be carry-over from other donors' samples. The material sequenced was naive CD8+ T cells from PBMCs. V gene TRBV29-1 combines with J gene TRBJ1-2; 7 bases map to TRBD1. CDR3: CSVIDRDYGYTF. Written as DNA, the CDR3 is TGCAGCGTTATTGACAGGGACTATGGCTACACCTTC.